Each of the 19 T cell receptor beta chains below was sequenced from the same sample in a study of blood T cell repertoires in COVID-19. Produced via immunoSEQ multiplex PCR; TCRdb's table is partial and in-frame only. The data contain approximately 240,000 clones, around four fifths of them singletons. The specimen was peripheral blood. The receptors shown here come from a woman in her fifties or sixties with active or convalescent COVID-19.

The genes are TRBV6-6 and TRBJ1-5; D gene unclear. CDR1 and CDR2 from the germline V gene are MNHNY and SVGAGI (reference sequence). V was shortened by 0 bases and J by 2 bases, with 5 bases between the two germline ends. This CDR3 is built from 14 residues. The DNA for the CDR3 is TGTGCCAGCAGTTACTCGGCGGGCAATCAGCCCCAGCATTTT. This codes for CASSYSAGNQPQHF.

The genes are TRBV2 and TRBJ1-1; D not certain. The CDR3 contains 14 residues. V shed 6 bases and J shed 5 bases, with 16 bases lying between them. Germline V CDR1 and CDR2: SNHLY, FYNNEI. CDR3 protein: CASSLRVGETEAFF. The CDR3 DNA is TGTGCCAGCAGCCTTCGTGTCGGGGAGACTGAAGCTTTCTTT.

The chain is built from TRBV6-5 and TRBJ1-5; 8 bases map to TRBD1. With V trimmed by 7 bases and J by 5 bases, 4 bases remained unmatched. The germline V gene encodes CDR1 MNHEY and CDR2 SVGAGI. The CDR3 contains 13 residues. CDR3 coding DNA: TGTGCCAGCAAAGACAGGGGAGATCAGCCCCAGCATTTT. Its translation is CASKDRGDQPQHF.

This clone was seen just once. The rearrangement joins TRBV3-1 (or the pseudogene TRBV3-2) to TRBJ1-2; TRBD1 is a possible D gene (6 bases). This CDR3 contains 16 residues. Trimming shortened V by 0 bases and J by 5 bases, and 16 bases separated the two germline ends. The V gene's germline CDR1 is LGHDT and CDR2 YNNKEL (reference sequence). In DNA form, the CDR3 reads TGTGCCAGCAGCCAAGAAAGCAGGGGTCGGATTTATGGCTACACCTTC. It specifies CASSQESRGRIYGYTF.

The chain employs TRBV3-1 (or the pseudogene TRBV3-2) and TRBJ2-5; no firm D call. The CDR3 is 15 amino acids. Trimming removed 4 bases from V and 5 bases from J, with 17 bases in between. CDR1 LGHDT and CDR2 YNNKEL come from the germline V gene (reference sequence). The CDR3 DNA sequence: TGTGCCAGCAGCCTACAGTTCGGTATTTGGGAGACCCAGTACTTC. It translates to CASSLQFGIWETQYF.

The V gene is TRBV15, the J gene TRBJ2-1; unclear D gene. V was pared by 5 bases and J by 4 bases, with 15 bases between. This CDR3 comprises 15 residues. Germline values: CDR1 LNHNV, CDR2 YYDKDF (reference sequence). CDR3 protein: CATSPYGATYNEQFF. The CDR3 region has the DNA TGTGCCACCAGCCCATATGGAGCCACATACAATGAGCAGTTCTTC.

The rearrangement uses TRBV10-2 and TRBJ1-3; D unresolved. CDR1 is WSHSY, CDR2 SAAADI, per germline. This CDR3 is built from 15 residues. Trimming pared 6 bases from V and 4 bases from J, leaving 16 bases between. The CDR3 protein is CASRNSLFWGNTIYF. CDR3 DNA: TGCGCCAGCAGAAACAGCCTCTTCTGGGGAAACACCATATATTTT.

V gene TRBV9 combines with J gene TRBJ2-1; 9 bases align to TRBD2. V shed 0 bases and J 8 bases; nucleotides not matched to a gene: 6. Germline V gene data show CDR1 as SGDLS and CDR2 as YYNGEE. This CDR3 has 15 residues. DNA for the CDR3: TGTGCCAGCAGCGTAGTAGCGGGGGCTTCCGATGAGCAGTTCTTC. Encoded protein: CASSVVAGASDEQFF.

In DNA, the CDR3 is TGTGCCAGCAGATCGGGGACCGGGGAGCTGTTTTTT. It specifies CASRSGTGELFF. This chain connects TRBV28 to TRBJ2-2; D may be TRBD2 (5 bases). Germline lookup yields CDR1 MDHEN and CDR2 SYDVKM. The ends were cut back, 6 bases at V and 5 bases at J, with 7 bases in the middle. The CDR3 totals 12 residues.

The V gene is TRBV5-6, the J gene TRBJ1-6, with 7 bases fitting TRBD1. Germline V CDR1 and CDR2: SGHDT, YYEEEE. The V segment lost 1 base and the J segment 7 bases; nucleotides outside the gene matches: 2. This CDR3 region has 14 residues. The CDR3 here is CASSLNRGNSPLHF. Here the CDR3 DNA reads TGTGCCAGCAGCTTGAACAGGGGAAATTCACCCCTCCACTTT.

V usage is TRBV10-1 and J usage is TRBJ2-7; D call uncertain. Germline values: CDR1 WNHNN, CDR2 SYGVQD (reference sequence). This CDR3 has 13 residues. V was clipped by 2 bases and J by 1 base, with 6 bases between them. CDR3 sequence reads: CASSETGSYEQYV. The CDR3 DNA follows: TGCGCCAGCAGTGAGACCGGTTCCTACGAGCAGTACGTC.

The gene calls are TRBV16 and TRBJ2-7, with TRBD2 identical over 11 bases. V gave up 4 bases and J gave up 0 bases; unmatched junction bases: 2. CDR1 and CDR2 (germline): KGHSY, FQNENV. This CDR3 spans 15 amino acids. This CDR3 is CASSRGLADSYEQYF. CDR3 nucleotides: TGTGCCAGCAGCCGGGGACTAGCGGACTCCTACGAGCAGTACTTC. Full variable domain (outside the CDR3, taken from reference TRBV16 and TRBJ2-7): GEEVAQTPKHLVRGEGQKAKLYCAPIKGHSYVFWYQQVLKNEFKFLISFQNENVFDETGMPKERFSAKCLPNSPCSLEIQATKLEDSAVYFCASSRGLADSYEQYFGPGTRLTVT.

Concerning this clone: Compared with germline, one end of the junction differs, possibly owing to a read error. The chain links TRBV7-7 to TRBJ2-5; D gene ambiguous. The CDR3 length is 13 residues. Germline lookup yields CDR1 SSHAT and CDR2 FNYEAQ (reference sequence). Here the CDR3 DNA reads TGTGCTAGCAGCGTGAGATCAGGCGAGACCCAGTACTTC. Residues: CASSVRSGETQYF.

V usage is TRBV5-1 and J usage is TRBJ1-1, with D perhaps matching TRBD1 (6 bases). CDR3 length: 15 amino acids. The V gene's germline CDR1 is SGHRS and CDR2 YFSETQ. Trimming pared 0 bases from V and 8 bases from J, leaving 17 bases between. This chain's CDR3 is CASSLARGARKEAFF. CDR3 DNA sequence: TGCGCCAGCAGCTTGGCCAGGGGTGCCCGAAAGGAAGCTTTCTTT. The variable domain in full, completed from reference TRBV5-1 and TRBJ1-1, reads KAGVTQTPRYLIKTRGQQVTLSCSPISGHRSVSWYQQTPGQGLQFLFEYFSETQRNKGNFPGRFSGRQFSNSRSEMNVSTLELGDSALYLCASSLARGARKEAFFGQGTRLTVV.

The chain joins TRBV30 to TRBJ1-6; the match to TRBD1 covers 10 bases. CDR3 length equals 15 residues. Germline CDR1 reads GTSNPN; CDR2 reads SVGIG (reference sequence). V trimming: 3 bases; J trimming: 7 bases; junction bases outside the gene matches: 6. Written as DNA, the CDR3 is TGTGCCTGGAGGACAGGACAGGGGGTCAATTCACCCCTCCACTTT. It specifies CAWRTGQGVNSPLHF.

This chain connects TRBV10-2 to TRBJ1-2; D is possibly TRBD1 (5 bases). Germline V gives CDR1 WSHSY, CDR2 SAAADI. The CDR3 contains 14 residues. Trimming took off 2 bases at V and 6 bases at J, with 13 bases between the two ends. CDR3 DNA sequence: TGCGCCAGCAGTGAGACCGGGGGGGGGAATGGCTACACCTTC. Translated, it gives CASSETGGGNGYTF.

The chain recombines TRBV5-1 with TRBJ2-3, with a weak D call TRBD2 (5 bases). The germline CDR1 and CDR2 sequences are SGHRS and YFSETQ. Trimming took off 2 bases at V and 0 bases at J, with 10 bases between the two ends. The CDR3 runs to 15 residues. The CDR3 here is CASSFGVSSTDTQYF. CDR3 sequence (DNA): TGCGCCAGCAGCTTCGGGGTTTCTAGCACAGATACGCAGTATTTT. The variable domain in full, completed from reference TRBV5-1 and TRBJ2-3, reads KAGVTQTPRYLIKTRGQQVTLSCSPISGHRSVSWYQQTPGQGLQFLFEYFSETQRNKGNFPGRFSGRQFSNSRSEMNVSTLELGDSALYLCASSFGVSSTDTQYFGPGTRLTVL.

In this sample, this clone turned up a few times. The CDR3 spells CASSSTSTYTDTQYF. The CDR3, as DNA: TGTGCCAGCAGCTCAACTAGTACTTACACAGATACGCAGTATTTT. The chain carries TRBV7-9 and TRBJ2-3, with D possibly TRBD2 on 5 matching bases. This CDR3 region has 15 residues. Trimming removed 4 bases at V and 2 bases at J, with 13 bases between. The germline gives CDR1 SEHNR, CDR2 FQNEAQ (reference sequence).

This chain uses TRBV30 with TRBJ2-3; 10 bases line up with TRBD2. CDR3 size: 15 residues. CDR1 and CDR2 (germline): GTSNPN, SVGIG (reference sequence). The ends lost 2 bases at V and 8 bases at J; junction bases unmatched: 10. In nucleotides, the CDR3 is TGTGCCTGGAGTTTAGGAGCGGGAGGGCTTGGTACGCAGTATTTT. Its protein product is CAWSLGAGGLGTQYF.